These 31 T cell receptor beta chains originate from one sample sequenced in a study of blood T cells in healthy people across ages. The second PCR ran about 6 to 12 cycles with a sample-barcoded 5' primer and J-beta primers. TCRdb used MiXCR to reprocess the 5' RACE reads, holding one entry per CDR3 protein. The sample records roughly 500,000 distinct CDR3 sequences, 24% being singletons. These data also formed part of another study, on T cells of mothers and their children.

The sequenced material came from blood. Receptors were obtained from a boy between 10 and 17 years old in good health.

This clonotype was seen a few times. The chain links TRBV15 to TRBJ1-4, with 10 positions matching TRBD1. CDR1 and CDR2 from the germline V gene are LNHNV and YYDKDF (reference sequence). J lost 7 bases, V lost 1 base, and 3 bases had no gene match. The CDR3 covers 15 residues. The CDR3 coding sequence is TGTGCCACCAGCAGAGGGGACAGGGGTGGTGAAAAACTGTTTTTT. Translating gives CATSRGDRGGEKLFF.

CDR3 nucleotide sequence: TGCGCCAGCAGCCAATGGGGGTCCGAGCAGTACTTC. This encodes CASSQWGSEQYF. The chain uses TRBV4-1 and TRBJ2-7; either TRBD1 or TRBD2 may supply D (5 bases each). V lost 2 bases, J lost 6 bases, and 8 bases lay in between. Germline V gene data show CDR1 as MGHRA and CDR2 as YSYEKL. CDR3 length: 12 amino acids.

This clonotype has just a few counts. The V call is TRBV7-2, the J call TRBJ1-6, with D possibly matching TRBD1 (5 bases). The CDR3 extends over 14 amino acids. V lost 11 bases, J lost 6 bases, and 17 bases lay in between. The germline CDR1 and CDR2 sequences are SGHTA and FQGNSA. CDR3 nucleotide sequence: TGTGCCGGCACCTCCGGGACGGCTAATTCACCCCTCCACTTT. Translated: CAGTSGTANSPLHF.

The rearrangement links TRBV2 to TRBJ2-3, with no clear D. The V end lost 7 bases, the J end lost 7 bases, and 6 bases lay between the germline ends. The CDR3 has 10 amino acids. Germline values: CDR1 SNHLY, CDR2 FYNNEI. CDR3 DNA sequence: TGTGCCAGCAAGAGTTATACGCAGTATTTT. Residues: CASKSYTQYF. Using reference TRBV2 and TRBJ2-3 for the parts outside the CDR3, the full variable domain is EPEVTQTPSHQVTQMGQEVILRCVPISNHLYFYWYRQILGQKVEFLVSFYNNEISEKSEIFDDQFSVERPDGSNFTLKIRSTKLEDSAMYFCASKSYTQYFGPGTRLTVL.

V gene TRBV5-1 combines with J gene TRBJ2-7, with TRBD2 as a possible D gene (7 bases). Germline CDR1 and CDR2: SGHRS and YFSETQ. The CDR3 sequence is 14 residues long. Trimming cost V 3 bases and J 3 bases, with 13 bases left between them. The CDR3 loop reads CASSSRRGGYEQYF. The CDR3 DNA follows: TGCGCCAGCAGCTCCAGGAGGGGGGGCTACGAGCAGTACTTC.

This clonotype has a count of ten or more. The genes are TRBV28 and TRBJ2-1, with a weak D call TRBD2 (6 bases). This CDR3 contains 15 residues. Trimming shortened V by 5 bases and J by 0 bases, and 11 bases separated the two germline ends. Germline CDR1 MDHEN, CDR2 SYDVKM. CDR3 sequence reads: CASSHSGRSYNEQFF. CDR3 nucleotide sequence: TGTGCCAGCAGTCATAGCGGTCGCTCCTACAATGAGCAGTTCTTC.

V is TRBV10-3 and J is TRBJ2-5; TRBD2 aligns across 13 bases. The DNA end favors TRBJ2-7, so the J call may be wrong. The CDR3 spans 13 residues. Germline assignment: CDR1 ENHRY and CDR2 SYGVKD. The CDR3 here is CATGLAGVYEQYF. The CDR3 region has the DNA TGTGCCACCGGACTAGCGGGAGTCTACGAGCAGTACTTC.

This clonotype was picked up a small number of times. This chain joins TRBV5-1 and TRBJ2-7; TRBD1 agrees at 8 bases. The length of the CDR3 is 16 residues. Trimming took 0 bases from V and 6 from J; bases not matched to a gene: 11. CDR1 and CDR2 from the germline V gene are SGHRS and YFSETQ. The CDR3 spells CASSLEYGTGGGEQYF. The CDR3 nucleotides read TGCGCCAGCAGCTTGGAATACGGGACAGGAGGCGGCGAGCAGTACTTC.

V gene TRBV4-3 combines with J gene TRBJ2-5; the match to TRBD1 covers 9 bases. The J call is doubtful: the DNA matches TRBJ2-7 better. The CDR3 is 16 residues long. The V gene's germline CDR1 is LGHNA and CDR2 YSLEER. Written as DNA, the CDR3 is TGCGCCAGCAGCCAAGATATTGGGACAGGGACCTACGAGCAGTACTTC. Translating it yields CASSQDIGTGTYEQYF.

The V call is TRBV2, the J call TRBJ2-2; 9 positions match TRBD1. Germline V lookup: CDR1 SNHLY, CDR2 FYNNEI. V lost 7 bases, J lost 1 base, and 7 bases stayed unmatched. The CDR3 consists of 16 residues. The CDR3 DNA is TGTGCCAGCATAGAGGGGACAGGGATGAACACCGGGGAGCTGTTTTTT. The encoded protein is CASIEGTGMNTGELFF.

This clonotype has more than one count but fewer than ten. The J gene is TRBJ1-1, the V gene TRBV25-1; D unresolved. Trimming removed 1 base from V and 3 bases from J, with 3 bases in between. CDR1 is MGHDK, CDR2 SYGVNS, per germline. The CDR3 loop spans 12 amino acids. CDR3 DNA: TGTGCCAGCAGTGAATCCCACACTGAAGCTTTCTTT. Its translation is CASSESHTEAFF.

The V gene is TRBV20-1, the J gene TRBJ2-5; 9 positions match TRBD2. Germline CDR1 is DFQATT and CDR2 is SNEGSKA (reference sequence). V lost 6 bases to trimming and J lost 3 bases; unmatched junction nucleotides: 11. CDR3 length: 15 amino acids. The CDR3 DNA sequence: TGCAGTGCGCGGCGGGAGGGTGTGGCGGAAGAGACCCAGTACTTC. Translating it yields CSARREGVAEETQYF.

This clonotype has only a few counts. The chain couples TRBV7-2 to TRBJ2-7, with TRBD2 identical over 9 bases. CDR3 length equals 17 residues. Germline V lookup: CDR1 SGHTA, CDR2 FQGNSA. The V segment lost 0 bases and the J segment 0 bases; nucleotides outside the gene matches: 6. The chain's CDR3 is CASSLALAGDASYEQYF. For the CDR3, the DNA is TGTGCCAGCAGCTTAGCCTTAGCGGGAGACGCCTCCTACGAGCAGTACTTC.

This chain uses TRBV28 with TRBJ2-7; 8 nucleotides agree with TRBD1. The CDR3 totals 14 residues. V lost 10 bases and J lost 2; bases outside the gene matches: 10. From germline, CDR1 is MDHEN and CDR2 SYDVKM. CDR3 coding DNA: TGTGCCACCAGAGGAGGGGACAGGCCCTACGAGCAGTACTTC. Amino acids: CATRGGDRPYEQYF.

CDR3 residues: CASSANRYEQYF. In DNA, the CDR3 is TGTGCCAGCAGCGCAAATCGGTACGAGCAGTACTTC. V gene TRBV7-2 combines with J gene TRBJ2-7, with D unresolved. From germline, CDR1 is SGHTA and CDR2 FQGNSA. V dropped 5 bases and J dropped 4 bases, with 9 bases sitting between them. CDR3 length equals 12 residues.

The chain combines TRBV30 with TRBJ2-2; unclear D gene. Germline V gene sequence: CDR1 GTSNPN, CDR2 SVGIG (reference sequence). The CDR3 extends over 13 amino acids. V gave up 5 bases and J gave up 5 bases, with 12 bases separating them. As DNA, the CDR3 is TGTGCCTGGGACTTATCAGCAACCGGGGAGCTGTTTTTT. This encodes CAWDLSATGELFF.

The V gene is TRBV21-1, the J gene TRBJ2-4; the table's D call, TRBD1, was not checked against the DNA. TRBV21-1 is described as a pseudogene. The length of the CDR3 is 12 residues. CDR3 bases: TGTGCCAGCCAGGGGGCCAAAAACATTCAGTACTTC. Protein sequence: CASQGAKNIQYF.

The chain links TRBV18 to TRBJ2-5; D tentatively fits TRBD1 or TRBD2 (5 bases each). CDR1 KGHSH and CDR2 LQKENI come from the germline V gene. The germline V and J ends were trimmed by 5 bases and 3 bases, with 19 bases remaining between them. The CDR3 is 16 amino acids. This CDR3 reads CASSSYPGPGKETQYF. The CDR3 DNA sequence: TGTGCCAGCTCATCCTACCCGGGACCGGGGAAAGAGACCCAGTACTTC.

This clonotype showed up just once. The V and J genes are TRBV7-6 and TRBJ1-4, with D maybe TRBD1 (5 bases). The length of the CDR3 is 12 residues. V lost 4 bases, J lost 15 bases, and 15 bases lay in between. Germline CDR1 is SGHVS and CDR2 is FNYEAQ. For the CDR3, the DNA is TGTGCCAGCAGCTCCGGGGCTAAAGAGGTGTTTTTT. It yields the protein CASSSGAKEVFF.

For this clonotype: At one of its ends the junction is not consistent with the germline gene, which may arise from a read error. The V call is TRBV18, the J call TRBJ2-5, with 9 bases lining up with TRBD2. The DNA end is a closer match to TRBJ2-7, so the J assignment may be wrong. The germline V gene has CDR1 KGHSH and CDR2 LQKENI. The CDR3 runs to 14 residues. CDR3 loop: CANSRTSVSYEQYF. CDR3 sequence (DNA): TGTGCCAACTCAAGGACTAGCGTAAGCTACGAGCAGTACTTC.

The table lists this clonotype with a few counts. The chain has TRBV3-1 and TRBJ2-5, with TRBD1 matching 8 bases. The CDR3 consists of 13 residues. V gave up 2 bases and J gave up 13 bases; unmatched junction bases: 9. Germline CDR1 reads LGHDT; CDR2 reads YNNKEL (reference sequence). The CDR3 region is CASSQRDRYERYF. As DNA, the CDR3 is TGTGCCAGCAGCCAACGGGACAGGTACGAGCGGTACTTC.

The V and J genes are TRBV20-1 and TRBJ1-2; D is perhaps TRBD1 (5 bases). The CDR3 runs to 14 residues. Deletions cut 0 bases from V and 8 bases from J, with 16 bases between. Germline loops: CDR1 DFQATT, CDR2 SNEGSKA (reference sequence). For the CDR3, the DNA is TGCAGTGCTAGAGAGATGGGGGAATCATGGGGCTACACCTTC. Protein: CSAREMGESWGYTF.

The chain recombines TRBV7-9 with TRBJ2-7; D is possibly TRBD1 (6 bases). This CDR3 has 15 amino acids. V dropped 2 bases and J dropped 3 bases, with 14 bases sitting between them. Germline V gene sequence: CDR1 SEHNR, CDR2 FQNEAQ (reference sequence). The CDR3 loop reads CASSLPGTPIYEQYF. The DNA of the CDR3 is TGTGCCAGCAGCTTACCGGGGACACCTATCTACGAGCAGTACTTC.

This chain links TRBV15 with TRBJ1-6, with 9 bases matching TRBD1. The CDR3 sequence is 14 residues long. Trimming took 6 bases from V and 7 from J; bases not matched to a gene: 4. Germline V gene sequence: CDR1 LNHNV, CDR2 YYDKDF (reference sequence). The CDR3 sequence: CATRQGAVNSPLHF. CDR3 in DNA: TGTGCCACCAGACAGGGGGCTGTGAATTCACCCCTCCACTTT.

This clonotype was counted a single time. The rearrangement links TRBV5-1 to TRBJ2-7, with 9 bases identical to TRBD1. Per germline, CDR1 SGHRS and CDR2 YFSETQ. J gave up 3 bases and V 0 bases, and 4 bases lay outside the gene matches. This CDR3 has 15 amino acids. DNA of the CDR3: TGCGCCAGCAGCTTGGGACAGGGGGTTCTCTACGAGCAGTACTTC. Its translation: CASSLGQGVLYEQYF.

For the CDR3, the DNA is TGTGCCAGCAGCCTAGGGTATAGGCTCGGTAGGGATACGCAGTATTTT. Translated, it gives CASSLGYRLGRDTQYF. The chain couples TRBV28 to TRBJ2-3; D ambiguous. The V gene's germline CDR1 is MDHEN and CDR2 SYDVKM. The CDR3 has 16 amino acids. V lost 6 bases and J 6 bases, leaving 22 bases between the germline ends.

The rearrangement joins TRBV10-3 to TRBJ1-2; D is unclear. Germline V gene lookup returns CDR1 ENHRY and CDR2 SYGVKD. The CDR3 runs 13 residues. Trimming removed 4 bases from V and 4 bases from J, with 10 bases in between. The CDR3 bases are TGTGCCATCAGTGTAAGTCGGACCTATGGCTACACCTTC. It encodes CAISVSRTYGYTF.

This clonotype showed up just a few times. This chain connects TRBV29-1 to TRBJ2-5; 9 bases are a match to TRBD1. The last part of the DNA fits TRBJ2-1 better; the J call may be wrong. CDR1 and CDR2 from the germline V gene are SQVTM and ANQGSEA. The CDR3 sequence is 15 residues long. The CDR3 region is CSVETRQGVYGEQFF. The CDR3 bases are TGCAGCGTTGAAACGAGACAGGGGGTGTACGGTGAGCAGTTCTTC.

The V call is TRBV12-3 or TRBV12-4, the J call TRBJ1-6; possible D gene TRBD1, 5 bases. V was cut by 5 bases and J by 5 bases, with 10 bases left in between. The CDR3 consists of 14 residues. The CDR3 DNA reads TGTGCCAGCAGTGCGGGGGGGGATAATTCACCCCTCCACTTT. Translating it yields CASSAGGDNSPLHF.

The chain joins TRBV19 to TRBJ1-3; TRBD1 matches 8 bases. V was pared by 8 bases and J by 2 bases, with 5 bases of the junction left unmatched. The CDR3 totals 14 residues. Germline V CDR1 and CDR2: LNHDA, SQIVND (reference sequence). CDR3 bases: TGTGCCAGTTTGGACAGGGATGCTGGAAACACCATATATTTT. As protein: CASLDRDAGNTIYF.

This clonotype was picked up a small number of times. This rearrangement joins TRBV7-2 to TRBJ1-6; 7 nucleotides agree with TRBD1. The CDR3 is 16 residues long. J lost 10 bases, V lost 5 bases, and 14 bases had no gene match. Per the germline V gene, CDR1 is SGHTA and CDR2 is FQGNSA. The CDR3 coding sequence is TGTGCCAGCAGCCCAAATATGAGGCAGGGGGTGTCACCCCTCCACTTT. It translates to CASSPNMRQGVSPLHF. The variable domain in full, completed from reference TRBV7-2 and TRBJ1-6, reads GAGVSQSPSNKVTEKGKDVELRCDPISGHTALYWYRQSLGQGLEFLIYFQGNSAPDKSGLPSDRFSAERTGGSVSTLTIQRTQQEDSAVYLCASSPNMRQGVSPLHFGNGTRLTVT.